The 5 T cell receptor beta chains in this list originate from one sample, sequenced in a study of immune heterogeneity within non-small cell lung tumors (dated by TCRdb to between 2017 and 2018). Sequencing relied on a HiSeq X Ten. A multiplex PCR system amplified the TCR beta CDR3 region, with a first 10-cycle round using 32 V-gene forward and 13 J-gene reverse primers. The raw public data were reprocessed by TCRdb itself: fastp quality trimming at Q25, MiXCR clonotype calling, in-frame beta chains only. Every entry covers one CDR3 protein and lists the most common genes and DNA from its rows. The sample includes thousands of distinct CDR3 sequences, with 14% to 15% observed a single time. The ten largest clones take up 20% to 25% of the sample. Genomic DNA extracted from bulk tumor tissue served as TCR template, with about 0.65 ug gDNA amplified per sample. During surgery, multiple biopsies were taken from each primary tumor and placed as far apart as possible within the tumor mass. The study cohort was described as untreated, and patients were newly diagnosed NSCLC cases undergoing curative surgery.

The sample taken for sequencing was lung tumor tissue. The receptors were sampled from a female donor with non-small cell lung cancer.

Relative to its sample, this clonotype is medium-sized. The V and J genes are TRBV6-1 and TRBJ2-3, with D unclear. V was clipped by 8 bases and J by 0 bases, with 18 bases between them. This CDR3 is built from 16 residues. The germline V gene has CDR1 MNHNS and CDR2 SASEGT. The CDR3: CASSVRRTVSTDTQYF. The CDR3 DNA reads as TGTGCCAGCTCCGTCAGACGGACCGTTAGCACAGATACGCAGTATTTT.

This clonotype was observed a handful of times. V usage is TRBV9 and J usage is TRBJ2-1, with D perhaps assigned TRBD1 or TRBD2 (6 bases each). Trimming removed 4 bases from V and 2 bases from J, with 16 bases in between. This CDR3 is 16 amino acids long. CDR1 SGDLS and CDR2 YYNGEE come from the germline V gene. The CDR3 nucleotides are TGTGCCAGCAGCCCCTCGGGGGCGGAGACCTACAATGAGCAGTTCTTC. Translation gives CASSPSGAETYNEQFF. The full variable domain, its missing parts supplied by reference TRBV9 and TRBJ2-1, is DSGVTQTPKHLITATGQRVTLRCSPRSGDLSVYWYQQSLDQGLQFLIQYYNGEERAKGNILERFSAQQFPDLHSELNLSSLELGDSALYFCASSPSGAETYNEQFFGPGTRLTVL.

By sample share, this clonotype is medium-sized. The V gene is TRBV20-1, the J gene TRBJ2-7; possibly TRBD1 for D (7 bases). Germline assignment: CDR1 DFQATT and CDR2 SNEGSKA (reference sequence). V dropped 3 bases and J dropped 2 bases, with 17 bases sitting between them. The CDR3 covers 15 residues. CDR3 sequence (DNA): TGCAGTGCTAGCGTTGGCCAGGGGGGAACCTACGAGCAGTACTTC. The encoded protein is CSASVGQGGTYEQYF.

This clonotype is labeled as medium-sized. J is TRBJ2-7 and V is TRBV6-1; 7 bases line up with TRBD1. With V trimmed by 6 bases and J by 2 bases, 10 bases remained unmatched. Germline CDR1 and CDR2: MNHNS and SASEGT. The CDR3 spans 15 residues. CDR3 amino acids: CASRKVRDSAYEQYF. The CDR3 DNA reads TGTGCCAGCAGGAAAGTCCGGGACAGTGCCTACGAGCAGTACTTC.

This clonotype is medium-sized by share. This chain joins TRBV7-8 and TRBJ2-7; the match to TRBD2 covers 14 bases. In germline, CDR1 is SGHVS, CDR2 FQNEAQ. The CDR3 consists of 16 residues. The V gene end was trimmed by 6 bases and the J gene end by 7 bases; junction bases not matched to a gene: 11. This chain's CDR3 is CASRLGPGLAGEEQYF. CDR3 in DNA: TGTGCCAGCAGGCTTGGGCCGGGACTAGCGGGAGAGGAGCAGTACTTC.